Listed here are 5 T cell receptor beta chains from one sample, sequenced in a study of OX40 agonist ivuxolimab in advanced cancers. Measured with immunoSEQ multiplex PCR; TCRdb has only the in-frame clones, and not every one. The table has fewer than 75,000 clones, around 89% seen once. Specimen: CD4+ or CD8+ T cells sorted from blood, collected in a trial of the OX40 agonist ivuxolimab. These receptors were taken from an adult with an advanced solid tumor such as melanoma, head and neck, liver or kidney cancer.

This chain uses TRBV5-8 with TRBJ2-6; D not resolved. This CDR3 region has 15 residues. Per the germline V gene, CDR1 is SGHTS and CDR2 is YDEGEE. V lost 0 bases and J lost 1, with 5 bases in between. CDR3 sequence reads: CASSLEGSGANVLTF. Here the CDR3 DNA reads TGTGCCAGCAGCTTGGAAGGGTCTGGGGCCAACGTCCTGACTTTC.

The chain combines TRBV30 with TRBJ2-1; 7 nucleotides agree with TRBD2. CDR1 GTSNPN and CDR2 SVGIG come from the germline V gene (reference sequence). Losses at the gene ends were 2 bases for V and 5 bases for J; bases not matched to a gene: 6. This CDR3 is built from 14 residues. CDR3 sequence: CAWSRPGGNNEQFF. Written as DNA, the CDR3 is TGTGCCTGGAGTAGGCCGGGAGGTAACAATGAGCAGTTCTTC.

This clone was counted between two and nine times. V usage is TRBV28 and J usage is TRBJ1-1, with 8 bases aligning to TRBD1. The V gene end was trimmed by 6 bases and the J gene end by 4 bases; junction bases not matched to a gene: 10. There are 15 residues in the CDR3. Per germline, CDR1 MDHEN and CDR2 SYDVKM. The CDR3 nucleotides are TGTGCCAGCAGACCTACAGGGGGTCAAGGCACTGAAGCTTTCTTT. This encodes CASRPTGGQGTEAFF.

The rearrangement links TRBV2 to TRBJ2-7; D might be TRBD1 or TRBD2, each matching 5 bases. The CDR3 covers 13 residues. The ends were cut back, 4 bases at V and 2 bases at J, with 9 bases in the middle. Germline-derived CDR1 and CDR2 are SNHLY and FYNNEI. Written as DNA, the CDR3 is TGTGCCAGCAGTGGTCAGGGACCCTACGAGCAGTACTTC. Translation gives CASSGQGPYEQYF.

The chain couples TRBV28 to TRBJ1-3; 8 positions agree with TRBD1. Germline CDR1 MDHEN, CDR2 SYDVKM. The CDR3 consists of 15 residues. V was pared by 7 bases and J by 5 bases, with 10 bases of the junction left unmatched. CDR3 residues: CASTPPQGARNTIYF. CDR3 bases: TGTGCCAGCACTCCCCCGCAGGGGGCCCGAAACACCATATATTTT.